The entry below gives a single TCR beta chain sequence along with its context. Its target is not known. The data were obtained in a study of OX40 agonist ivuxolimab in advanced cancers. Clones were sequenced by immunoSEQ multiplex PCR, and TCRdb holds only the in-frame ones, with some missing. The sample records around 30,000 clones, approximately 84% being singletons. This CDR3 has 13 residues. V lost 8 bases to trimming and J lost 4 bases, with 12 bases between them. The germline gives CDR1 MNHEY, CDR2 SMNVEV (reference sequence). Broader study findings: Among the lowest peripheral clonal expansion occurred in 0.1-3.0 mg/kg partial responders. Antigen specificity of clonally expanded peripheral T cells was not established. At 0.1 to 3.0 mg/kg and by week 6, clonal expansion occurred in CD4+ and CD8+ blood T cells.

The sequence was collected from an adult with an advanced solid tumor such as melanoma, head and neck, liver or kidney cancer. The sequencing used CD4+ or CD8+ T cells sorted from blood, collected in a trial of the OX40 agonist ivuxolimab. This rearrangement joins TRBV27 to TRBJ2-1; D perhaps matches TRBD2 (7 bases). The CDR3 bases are TGTGCCAGCTATGGGGGGGCTTACAATGAGCAGTTCTTC. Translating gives CASYGGAYNEQFF.